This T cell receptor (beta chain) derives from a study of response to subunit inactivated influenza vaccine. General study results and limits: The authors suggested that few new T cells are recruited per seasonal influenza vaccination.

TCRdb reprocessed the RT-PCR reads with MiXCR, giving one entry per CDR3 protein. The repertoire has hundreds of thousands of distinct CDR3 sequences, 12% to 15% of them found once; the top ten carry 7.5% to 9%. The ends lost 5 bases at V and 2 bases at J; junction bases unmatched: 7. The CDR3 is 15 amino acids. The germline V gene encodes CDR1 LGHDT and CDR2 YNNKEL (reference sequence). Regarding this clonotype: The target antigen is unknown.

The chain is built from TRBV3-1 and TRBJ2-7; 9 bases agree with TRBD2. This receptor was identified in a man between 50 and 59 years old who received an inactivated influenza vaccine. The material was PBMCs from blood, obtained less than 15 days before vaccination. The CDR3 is CASSAGLAHTYEQYF. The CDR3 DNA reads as TGTGCCAGCAGCGCTGGACTAGCGCACACCTACGAGCAGTACTTC.